This is a list of T cell receptor beta chains from one sample in a study of blood T cell repertoires in COVID-19. TCRdb's table, derived via immunoSEQ multiplex PCR, lists solely in-frame clones and lacks some. Counted here are over 80,000 clones, about 90% occurring once; the ten biggest clones make up 1.8%. What was sequenced was peripheral blood. These receptors came from a human donor with active COVID-19. The donor label of this sample is uncertain. Both conserved end residues are part of each CDR3. D genes are given only for firm matches. Expanded clones get a size class; other rows say once, few or many, or leave the size out.

TGTGCCAGCAGCCTCGGGACTAACTATGAGCAGTTCTTC	CASSLGTNYEQFF	TRBD2	TRBV11-2	TRBJ2-1	.
TGTGCCAGCAGCTTAGACAGGGGCCTTCAGCCCCAGCATTTT	CASSLDRGLQPQHF	TRBD1	TRBV7-2	TRBJ1-5	.
TGTGCCAGCAGCTTATTAGGTACAGGGGGCTTTCAGCCCCAGCATTTT	CASSLLGTGGFQPQHF	TRBD1	TRBV7-8	TRBJ1-5	.
TGTGCCAGTACAACCCCTTCGGGGGGGTACAACTATGGCTACACCTTC	CASTTPSGGYNYGYTF	.	TRBV19	TRBJ1-2	few
TGTGCCAGCAGCTTAGCTGTAGCCTCCTACAATGAGCAGTTCTTC	CASSLAVASYNEQFF	.	TRBV7-9	TRBJ2-1	.
TGTGCCAGCAGCTTGGGGGGTCTAACAGGAGTCGAGACCCAGTACTTC	CASSLGGLTGVETQYF	.	TRBV5-8	TRBJ2-5	once
TGCGCCAGCAGCTTAAACAGGGGGCGGTTGGACTACGAGCAGTACTTC	CASSLNRGRLDYEQYF	TRBD1	TRBV5-1	TRBJ2-7	.
TGTGCCAGCAAGGACAGGGGAAACTACGAGCAGTACTTC	CASKDRGNYEQYF	TRBD1	TRBV6-5	TRBJ2-7	.
TGTGCCAGCAGTCGACAGGGGCTCAGGGCCCAGCATTTT	CASSRQGLRAQHF	TRBD1	TRBV28	TRBJ1-5	.
TGTGCCAGCAGTGAACCACAGAGCAATGAGCAGTTCTTC	CASSEPQSNEQFF	.	TRBV6-1	TRBJ2-1	.